The following is a TCR beta chain sequence with its context. Germline V gives CDR1 SGHDT, CDR2 YYEEEE. V lost 2 bases, J lost 0 bases, and 9 bases lay in between. The CDR3 has 15 amino acids. This record belongs to a study of blood T cell repertoires in COVID-19. The wider study: Acute and convalescent COVID-19 specimens originated in the United States, Italy and Spain. In each case, the material was cDNA or gDNA derived from T cells, B-cell-depleted T cells, or PBMCs.

Original processing notes: Reference gene primer amplification gave estimated nucleated cell counts. The protocol was immunoSEQ multiplex PCR, while the TCRdb copy is restricted to in-frame clones and leaves out a portion. From that table come the V and J calls and clone size; the DNA was used to work out D and trimming. The table shows approximately 67,000 clones, with approximately 90% occurring only once. The receptor was derived from a woman in her fifties or sixties with active COVID-19. The rearrangement uses TRBV5-6 and TRBJ2-1, with a weak D call TRBD2 (5 bases). Sequenced input: peripheral blood. The CDR3 sequence is CASSFSVSSYNEQFF. The CDR3, as DNA: TGTGCCAGCAGCTTTAGCGTTAGCTCCTACAATGAGCAGTTCTTC.